This T cell receptor beta chain stems from a study of blood T cells in healthy people across ages. Study-level results: Per million T cells, TCR beta diversity dropped roughly linearly as age increased. From one million sequenced T cells, diversity estimates were lower bounds.

CDR1 and CDR2 from the germline V gene are SGDLS and YYNGEE. With 0 bases clipped from V and 0 bases from J, the junction kept 2 bases outside the gene matches. The CDR3 covers 17 residues. Alongside a J-beta primer mix, a sample-barcoded 5' primer served in a second PCR lasting roughly 6 to 12 cycles. MiXCR, applied by TCRdb to the 5' RACE reads, yields one record per CDR3 protein. The sample includes about 1 million distinct CDR3 sequences, roughly 45% of them seen just once. Extraction of total RNA produced a minimum of 5 micrograms from each sample. As to this clonotype: As yet, its antigen is unknown.

Specimen: blood. The source is a woman aged 60-75 years in good health. The chain couples TRBV9 to TRBJ2-1; 11 nucleotides line up with TRBD2. The CDR3 sequence: CASSVAGLAVSYNEQFF. As DNA, the CDR3 is TGTGCCAGCAGCGTAGCGGGACTAGCGGTCTCCTACAATGAGCAGTTCTTC.